This paragraph reports one T cell receptor beta chain. The specificity of this receptor is unknown. No per-base quality is available; no much larger clone lies one base away. This specimen belongs to a study of T cell responses to AZD1222 COVID-19 vaccine (dated by TCRdb to the early 2020s). Regarding the study in general: AZD1222 recipients whose second dose came at about 4 weeks and those whose second dose came at about 12 weeks were combined into one group, since spike-specific TCR depth and breadth did not differ between the two schedules. Trial participants were enrolled by age into 18-55, 56-69 and 70-plus year subgroups, with roughly 160, 29 and 62 TCR-sequenced participants respectively. A total of more than 230 trial participants underwent TCR sequencing, of whom about 200 had received two doses of AZD1222 and about 25 had received two doses of the MenACWY control vaccine. Beyond this particular receptor, the publication reports: The 56-69-year group was small, and its depth increase did not reach significance, likely because of low power. Most participants were white British and females outnumbered males, and the authors suggested that clonal diversity may have been underestimated. Nearly half of unique spike-specific TCRs reportedly recognized epitopes outside regions mutated in the B.1.351 and B.1.1.7 variants. Vaccine-associated CD4 TCRs spanned the whole spike protein, with dominant responses in regions 160-218 and 743-854. Conclusions about previously exposed vaccinees were limited because only six AZD1222 recipients were SARS-CoV-2 seropositive at baseline. A significant rise in spike-specific TCR breadth and depth was observed after two AZD1222 doses relative to day 0 and relative to MenACWY recipients. Because no day 14 peak-response samples were available, repertoires were characterized only after the peak T cell response.

The CDR3 regions of human TCRbeta chains were analyzed by immunosequencing. The paper's processing steps were these. TCRs in the repertoires were matched against a reference library of SARS-CoV-2-specific TCRs that had been generated with the MIRA antigen-specificity platform. Breadth was defined as the fraction of unique TCRs that were SARS-CoV-2-associated, and depth was defined as the fraction of total T cells that were SARS-CoV-2-associated. Using the MIRA data, each spike-specific TCR was mapped to the spike region that the TCR reacts to and placed in a CD4 or CD8 class. Log10-transformed breadth and depth values were compared by one-way ANOVA with Sidak's multiple comparisons tests. TCRdb holds this immuneACCESS table with in-frame rearrangements only. Some clones are missing; in checked studies, unresolved V genes explain under half, and the rest has no known cause. V, J and clone size derive from that table, while D and trimming were established from the DNA sequence. The table for this sample lists more than 95,000 clones; 88% of them were counted only once. Of the sample, about 9.1% falls within the top ten clones.

CDR1 and CDR2, per the germline V gene (reference sequence), are LNHDA and SQIVND. The CDR3 runs 13 amino acids, cysteine and phenylalanine included. Only the CDR3 portion is preserved as DNA: 39 bases, with reading frame beginning at the first base. Deletion took 6 bases off V and 2 bases off J, with a span of 10 bases between the germline ends. The time point label corresponds to: baseline before first vaccination. Vaccinee samples came from UK trials COV001 and COV002, including a single-blind randomized controlled phase 2/3 trial of AZD1222 (ChAdOx1 nCoV-19) in healthy adults. For TCRbeta chain sequencing, PBMC samples from trial participants were taken at day 0 and at day 28 after the second dose.

The chain was built from TRBV19 and TRBJ2-5, with a tentative D gene TRBD1 over 5 matching bases. Material: peripheral blood, obtained on day 0 of AZD1222 vaccination. The TCR comes from an adult in good health. The CDR3 loop reads CASSRKGQETQYF. The sequenced DNA is TGTGCCAGTAGCCGTAAGGGGCAAGAGACCCAGTACTTC.